This TCR beta chain stems from a study of T cell repertoires in cytomegalovirus infection. In its sample, this clonotype was seen many times. TCRdb independently ran MiXCR on the reads; one entry per CDR3 protein. There are more than 200,000 distinct CDR3 sequences in the sample; approximately 9.2% occur only once, and roughly 16% lies in the top ten. Per the germline V gene, CDR1 is SGHTA and CDR2 is FQGNSA. The CDR3 contains 12 residues. V dropped 5 bases and J dropped 7 bases, with 12 bases sitting between them. The V call is TRBV7-2, the J call TRBJ2-7; D gene uncertain. The material sequenced was PBMCs. This TCR derives from a human donor in good health (CMV status not recorded). Some clones in this sample may be carry-over from other donors' samples. The CDR3, as DNA: TGTGCCAGCAGCAGTCACATGCGTGAGCAGTACTTC. Amino acids: CASSSHMREQYF.